This TCR beta chain was identified in a study of patients and donors after allogeneic stem cell transplantation (dated by TCRdb to the early 2020s). Regarding this clonotype: Its specific antigen is unknown. The record has no base qualities; no much larger clone is one base away.

Libraries were prepared through RT-PCR. Instrument on record: NextSeq 550. TCRdb reprocessed the public reads (quality trimming at Q25 with fastp, clone calling with MiXCR) and kept in-frame beta chains. Rows with a matching CDR3 protein are joined into one entry that keeps the most common DNA and genes. The sample table shows approximately 140,000 distinct CDR3 sequences, and about a third are seen once. Jointly, the top ten make up about 50% of the sample. Its CDR3 holds 16 amino acids, cysteine through phenylalanine. Just CDR3 DNA is preserved here, 48 bases in frame from base 1. V trim: 1 base; J trim: 4 bases; unmatched bases: 7. Per the germline V gene, LGHNA is the CDR1 and YSLEER is the CDR2.

The sample consisted of blood, either unsorted or a sorted T cell fraction (not recorded which). This TCR was sampled from a human donor who was either an allogeneic HSCT recipient or a stem cell or donor lymphocyte infusion donor (not recorded which). It is not recorded whose cells these are; they may come from a transplant donor. Recombination connected TRBV4-3 to TRBJ2-7; 10 of the junction bases match TRBD1. Read as DNA, the sequence is TGCGCCAGCAGCCAAGGTTCCGGGACAGGGGATTACGAGCAGTACTTC. This codes for CASSQGSGTGDYEQYF.